The rows below give T cell receptor beta chains drawn from one sample of a study of identical twins. One entry per CDR3 protein, called by TCRdb with MiXCR from the 5' RACE reads. The sample shows 250,000 or so distinct CDR3 sequences, roughly 13% of them seen only once. These records were also assigned to another study, of yellow fever vaccine responses in identical twins.

Sequencing was performed on memory (CD45RO+) T cells sorted from blood. The receptors were gathered from a woman under 30 in good health. Both conserved end residues are part of each CDR3. The D gene is left open where the match is weak. Clone size is given for some rows only: seen once, a few or many times, or a class if the clone is expanded.

TRBD1	TRBV5-1	-	TRBJ1-1	TGCGCCAGCAGCTTTAGGACAGGGGGCCTGAACACTGAAGCTTTCTTT	CASSFRTGGLNTEAFF
TRBD1	TRBV3-1	many	TRBJ1-4	TGTGCCAGCAGCTACAGGGGGGTGAATGAAAAACTGTTTTTT	CASSYRGVNEKLFF
TRBD1	TRBV7-2	-	TRBJ2-1	TGTGCCAGCAGCACAATGGGACAGGCGTACAATGAGCAGTTCTTC	CASSTMGQAYNEQFF
-	TRBV4-2	-	TRBJ2-3	TGTGCCAGCAGCCAAGGGGCTAGGGTAGACACAGATACGCAGTATTTT	CASSQGARVDTDTQYF
-	TRBV4-1	-	TRBJ2-3	TGCGCCAGCAGCCAAGGCGCTCTGTCAGATACGCAGTATTTT	CASSQGALSDTQYF
-	TRBV5-1	few	TRBJ2-2	TGCGCCAGCAGGCCCGGGACTGCGAACACCGGGGAGCTGTTTTTT	CASRPGTANTGELFF
-	TRBV12-3/TRBV12-4	many	TRBJ2-7	TGTGCCAGCATCCGGGGAGGCATCTCCTACGAGCAGTACTTC	CASIRGGISYEQYF
-	TRBV20-1	-	TRBJ2-7	TGCAGTGCTAGAGATAAGCGCAGGGCGGATAGCGAGCAGTACTTC	CSARDKRRADSEQYF
TRBD2	TRBV5-5	-	TRBJ2-1	TGTGCCAGCAGCCCTACCGGGACTAGTAATAACGATGAGCAGTTCTTC	CASSPTGTSNNDEQFF
-	TRBV3-1	-	TRBJ1-1	TGTGCCAGCAGCCACGACAGTGAAGCTTTCTTT	CASSHDSEAFF
-	TRBV5-1	few	TRBJ1-3	TGCGCCAGCAGCTTGGATGGGCGGGGGAGCCCTGGAAACACCATATATTTT	CASSLDGRGSPGNTIYF
TRBD2	TRBV30	-	TRBJ2-7	TGTGCCTGGAGTGATCGTACTAGCGGAAACGAGCAGTACTTC	CAWSDRTSGNEQYF